The present T cell receptor beta chain was sequenced within a study of identical twins. Healthy Caucasian individuals made up all the donors. This clonotype occurred a few times. With template switching, a universal primer site was added, and the cDNA carried unique molecular identifiers. TCRdb reprocessed the 5' RACE reads with MiXCR, giving one entry per CDR3 protein. This table has hundreds of thousands of distinct CDR3 sequences, 12% appearing once. The CDR3 is 14 amino acids. Trimming removed 0 bases at V and 7 bases at J, with 10 bases between. CDR1 is MGHRA and CDR2 is YSYEKL in the germline V gene. The same sample was also used in a study of yellow fever vaccine responses in identical twins.

Input material: CD8+ T cells sorted from blood. The receptor was derived from a woman aged 18-30 years in good health. This chain uses TRBV4-1 with TRBJ2-1; possibly TRBD1 for D (6 bases). The CDR3 DNA reads TGCGCCAGCAGCCAAGACACAGGGTCGAATGAGCAGTTCTTC. Protein: CASSQDTGSNEQFF.